This T cell receptor (beta chain) was sequenced for a study of shared clonotypes between healthy human individuals. In the source study's methods: ImmunoSEQ only sent back junction sequences with no quality scores, so filtering was done differently. The assay was immunoSEQ multiplex PCR, and TCRdb's table has in-frame clones only and misses some. The DNA gave D and trimming, while V, J and clone size come from that table. The data show 2,100,000 or so clones, approximately 95% seen once. The CDR3 sequence is 12 residues long. Looked up from germline, CDR1 is MNHNY and CDR2 is SVGAGI (reference sequence). V was trimmed by 8 bases and J by 2 bases, leaving 9 bases between them.

The chain joins TRBV6-6 to TRBJ1-2; D uncertain. This TCR derives from a man aged 18 to 30 in good health. Sequenced sample: naive CD4+ T cells sorted from blood. The sample's subset: CD45RA+ positively selected. The CDR3 bases are TGTGCCAGCTCTCGAAAGAACTATGGCTACACCTTC. This translates into CASSRKNYGYTF.